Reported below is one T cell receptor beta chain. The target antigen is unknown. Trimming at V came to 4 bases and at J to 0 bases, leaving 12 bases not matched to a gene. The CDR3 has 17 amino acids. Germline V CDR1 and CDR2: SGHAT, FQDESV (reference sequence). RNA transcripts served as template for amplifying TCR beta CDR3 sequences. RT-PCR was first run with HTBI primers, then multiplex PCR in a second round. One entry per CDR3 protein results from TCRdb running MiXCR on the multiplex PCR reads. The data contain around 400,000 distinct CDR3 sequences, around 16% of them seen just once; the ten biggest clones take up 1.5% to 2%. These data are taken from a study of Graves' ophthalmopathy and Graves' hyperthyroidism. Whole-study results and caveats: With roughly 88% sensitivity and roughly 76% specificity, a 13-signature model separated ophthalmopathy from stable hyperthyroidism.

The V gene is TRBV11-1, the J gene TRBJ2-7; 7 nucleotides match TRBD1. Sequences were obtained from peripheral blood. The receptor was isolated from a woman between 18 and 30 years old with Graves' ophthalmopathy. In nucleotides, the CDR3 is TGTGCCAGCAGCTCCGCCCCGGACAGGCCGAACTCCTACGAGCAGTACTTC. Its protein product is CASSSAPDRPNSYEQYF.